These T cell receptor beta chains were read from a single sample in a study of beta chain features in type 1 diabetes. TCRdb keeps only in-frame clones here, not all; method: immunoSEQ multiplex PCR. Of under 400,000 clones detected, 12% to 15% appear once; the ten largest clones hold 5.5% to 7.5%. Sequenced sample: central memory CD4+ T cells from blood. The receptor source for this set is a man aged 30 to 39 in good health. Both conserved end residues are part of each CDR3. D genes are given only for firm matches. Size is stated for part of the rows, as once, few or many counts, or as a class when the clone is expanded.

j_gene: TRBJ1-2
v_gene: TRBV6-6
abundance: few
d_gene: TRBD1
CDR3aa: CASSYRDRVGNGYTF
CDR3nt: TGTGCCAGCAGTTACCGGGACAGGGTTGGGAATGGCTACACCTTC

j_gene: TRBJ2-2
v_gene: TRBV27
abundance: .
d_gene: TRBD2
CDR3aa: CASIRTSRYTGELFF
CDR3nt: TGTGCCAGCATTAGGACTAGCCGCTACACCGGGGAGCTGTTTTTT

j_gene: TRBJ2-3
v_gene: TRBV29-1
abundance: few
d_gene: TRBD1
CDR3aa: CSVTGTVSTDTQYF
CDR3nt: TGCAGCGTGACCGGGACAGTTAGCACAGATACGCAGTATTTT

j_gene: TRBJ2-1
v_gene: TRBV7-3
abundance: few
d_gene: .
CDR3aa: CASSLSGGGNEQFF
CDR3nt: TGTGCCAGCAGCTTATCTGGTGGGGGGAATGAGCAGTTCTTC

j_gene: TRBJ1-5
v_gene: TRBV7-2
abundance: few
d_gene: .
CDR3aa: CASSARQSNQPQHF
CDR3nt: TGTGCCAGCAGCGCTAGACAGAGCAATCAGCCCCAGCATTTT

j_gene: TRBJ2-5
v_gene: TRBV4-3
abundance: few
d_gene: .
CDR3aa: CASSFLGAETQYF
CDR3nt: TGCGCCAGCAGTTTTCTAGGGGCGGAGACCCAGTACTTC

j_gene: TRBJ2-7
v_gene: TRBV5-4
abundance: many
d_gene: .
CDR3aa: CASSQDRRSYEQYF
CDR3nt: TGTGCCAGCAGCCAAGACAGACGCTCCTACGAGCAGTACTTC

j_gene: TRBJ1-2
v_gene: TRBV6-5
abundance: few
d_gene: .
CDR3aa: CASRPNSGKGYTF
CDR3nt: TGTGCCAGCAGACCCAATTCAGGGAAGGGCTACACCTTC

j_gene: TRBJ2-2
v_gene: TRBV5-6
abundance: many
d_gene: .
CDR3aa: CASRLNRAGELFF
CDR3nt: TGTGCCAGCAGACTAAATCGCGCCGGGGAGCTGTTTTTT

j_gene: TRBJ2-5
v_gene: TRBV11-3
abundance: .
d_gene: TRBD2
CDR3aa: CASSSTTSTETQYF
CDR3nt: TGTGCCAGCAGCTCTACGACTAGCACAGAGACCCAGTACTTC

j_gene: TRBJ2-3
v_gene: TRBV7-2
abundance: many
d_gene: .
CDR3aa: CASSLVPVSTDTQYF
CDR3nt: TGTGCCAGCAGCTTAGTCCCAGTGAGCACAGATACGCAGTATTTT

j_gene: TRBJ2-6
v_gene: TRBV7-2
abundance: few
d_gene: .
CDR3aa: CASSFHRDGANVLTF
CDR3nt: TGTGCCAGCAGCTTCCACAGAGATGGGGCCAACGTCCTGACTTTC

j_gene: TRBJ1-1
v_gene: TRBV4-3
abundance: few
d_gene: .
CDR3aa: CASSQDSQGGTEAFF
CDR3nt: TGCGCCAGCAGCCAAGATAGCCAGGGAGGCACTGAAGCTTTCTTT

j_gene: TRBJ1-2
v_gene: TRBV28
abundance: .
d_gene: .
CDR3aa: CASSFEDRGGGYTF
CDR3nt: TGTGCCAGCAGTTTCGAGGATAGGGGAGGGGGCTACACCTTC

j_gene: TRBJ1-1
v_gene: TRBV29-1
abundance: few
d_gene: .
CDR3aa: CSVGTEMNTEAFF
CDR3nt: TGCAGCGTTGGGACAGAGATGAACACTGAAGCTTTCTTT

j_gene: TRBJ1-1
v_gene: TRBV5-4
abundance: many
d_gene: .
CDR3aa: CASSLWVGEGTEAFF
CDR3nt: TGTGCCAGCAGCTTGTGGGTGGGCGAAGGTACTGAAGCTTTCTTT

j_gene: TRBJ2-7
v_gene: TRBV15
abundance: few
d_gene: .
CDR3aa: CATSRDARSFNEQYF
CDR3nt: TGTGCCACCAGCAGAGATGCCCGATCTTTCAACGAGCAGTACTTC

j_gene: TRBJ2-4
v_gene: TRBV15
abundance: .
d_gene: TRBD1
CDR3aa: CATSLTTGGKMLAKNIQYF
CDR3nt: TGTGCCACCAGCCTCACGACAGGGGGAAAGATGTTGGCCAAAAACATTCAGTACTTC

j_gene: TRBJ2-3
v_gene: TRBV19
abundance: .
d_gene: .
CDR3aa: CASSERYPPDTQYF
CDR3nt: TGTGCCAGTAGTGAAAGATATCCCCCAGATACGCAGTATTTT

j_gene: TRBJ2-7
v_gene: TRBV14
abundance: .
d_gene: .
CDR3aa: CASSLNYEQYF
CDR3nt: TGTGCCAGCAGCCTCAACTACGAGCAGTACTTC

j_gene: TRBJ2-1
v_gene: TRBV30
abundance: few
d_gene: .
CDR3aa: CAWDPQGRRTYNEQFF
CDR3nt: TGTGCCTGGGACCCGCAGGGGAGGAGGACCTACAATGAGCAGTTCTTC

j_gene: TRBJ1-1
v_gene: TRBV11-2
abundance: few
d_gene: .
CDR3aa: CASSLEDRMNTEAFF
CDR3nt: TGTGCCAGCAGCTTAGAAGACAGGATGAACACTGAAGCTTTCTTT

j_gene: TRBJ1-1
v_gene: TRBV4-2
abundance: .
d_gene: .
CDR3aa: CASSQDPVANTEAFF
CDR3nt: TGTGCCAGCAGCCAAGACCCGGTGGCGAACACTGAAGCTTTCTTT

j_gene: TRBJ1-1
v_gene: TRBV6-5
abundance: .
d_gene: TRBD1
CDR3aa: CASSWEGQLNTEAFF
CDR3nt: TGTGCCAGCAGTTGGGAGGGACAGTTGAACACTGAAGCTTTCTTT

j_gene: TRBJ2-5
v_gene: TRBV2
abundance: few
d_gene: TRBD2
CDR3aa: CASNAGVQETQYF
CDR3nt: TGTGCCAGCAATGCGGGGGTCCAAGAGACCCAGTACTTC

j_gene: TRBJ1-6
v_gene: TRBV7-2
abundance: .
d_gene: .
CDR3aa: CASSLARNSPLHF
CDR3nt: TGTGCCAGCAGTTTGGCGCGAAATTCACCCCTCCACTTT

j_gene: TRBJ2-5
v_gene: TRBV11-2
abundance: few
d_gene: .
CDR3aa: CASRLGLQETQYF
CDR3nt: TGTGCCAGCCGACTCGGCTTGCAAGAGACCCAGTACTTC

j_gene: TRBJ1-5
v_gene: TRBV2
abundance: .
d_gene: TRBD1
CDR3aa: CASNQGDQPQHF
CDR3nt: TGTGCCAGCAACCAGGGGGATCAGCCCCAGCATTTT

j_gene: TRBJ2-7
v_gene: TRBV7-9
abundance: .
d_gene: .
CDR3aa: CASSLVPGYEQYF
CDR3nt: TGTGCCAGCAGCTTAGTACCTGGGTACGAGCAGTACTTC

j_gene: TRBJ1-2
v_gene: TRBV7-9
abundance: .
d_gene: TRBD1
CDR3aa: CASSRDSRPYGYTF
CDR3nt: TGTGCCAGCAGCCGGGACAGCCGACCATATGGCTACACCTTC

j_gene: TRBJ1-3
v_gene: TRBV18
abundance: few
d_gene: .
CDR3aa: CASATQGSSGNTIYF
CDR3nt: TGTGCCAGCGCAACACAGGGTTCCTCTGGAAACACCATATATTTT

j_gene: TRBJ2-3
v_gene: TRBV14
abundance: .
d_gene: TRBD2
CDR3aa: CASSQRGWADTQYF
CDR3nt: TGTGCCAGCAGCCAGCGGGGGTGGGCAGATACGCAGTATTTT

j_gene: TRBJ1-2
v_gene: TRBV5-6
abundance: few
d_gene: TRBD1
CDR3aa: CASSYGQGGSGYGYTF
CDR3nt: TGTGCCAGCAGCTACGGACAGGGGGGGAGCGGCTATGGCTACACCTTC

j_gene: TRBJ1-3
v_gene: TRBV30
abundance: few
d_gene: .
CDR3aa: CAWSVPTRSGNTIYF
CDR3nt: TGTGCCTGGAGTGTACCCACGCGCTCTGGAAACACCATATATTTT